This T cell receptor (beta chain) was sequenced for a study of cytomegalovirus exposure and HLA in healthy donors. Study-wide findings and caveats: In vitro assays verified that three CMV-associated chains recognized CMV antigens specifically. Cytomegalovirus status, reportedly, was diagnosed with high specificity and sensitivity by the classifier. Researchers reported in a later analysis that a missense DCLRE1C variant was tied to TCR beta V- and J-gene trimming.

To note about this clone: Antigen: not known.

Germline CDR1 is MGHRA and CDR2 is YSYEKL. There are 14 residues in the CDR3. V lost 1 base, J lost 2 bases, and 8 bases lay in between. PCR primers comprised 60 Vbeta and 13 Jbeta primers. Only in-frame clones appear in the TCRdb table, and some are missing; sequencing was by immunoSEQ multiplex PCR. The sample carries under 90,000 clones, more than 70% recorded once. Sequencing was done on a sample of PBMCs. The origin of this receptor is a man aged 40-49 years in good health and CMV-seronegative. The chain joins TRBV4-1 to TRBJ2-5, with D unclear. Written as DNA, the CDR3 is TGCGCCAGCAGCCAAGTCGGTAGACAAGAGACCCAGTACTTC. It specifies CASSQVGRQETQYF.